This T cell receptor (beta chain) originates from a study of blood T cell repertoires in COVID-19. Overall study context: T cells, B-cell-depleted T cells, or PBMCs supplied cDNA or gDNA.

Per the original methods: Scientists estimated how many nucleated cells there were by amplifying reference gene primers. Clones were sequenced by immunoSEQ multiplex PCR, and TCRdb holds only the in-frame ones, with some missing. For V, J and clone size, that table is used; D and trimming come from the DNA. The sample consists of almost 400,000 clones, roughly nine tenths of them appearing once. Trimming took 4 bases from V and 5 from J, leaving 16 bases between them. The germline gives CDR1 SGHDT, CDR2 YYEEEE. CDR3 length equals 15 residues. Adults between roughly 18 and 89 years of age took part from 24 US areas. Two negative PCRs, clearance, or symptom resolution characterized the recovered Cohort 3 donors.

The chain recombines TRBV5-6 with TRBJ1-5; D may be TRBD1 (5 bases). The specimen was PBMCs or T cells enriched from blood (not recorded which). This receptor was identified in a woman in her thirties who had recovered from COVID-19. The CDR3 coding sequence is TGTGCCAGCAGCCGGGCTTGGAGGGGAGATCAGCCCCAGCATTTT. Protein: CASSRAWRGDQPQHF.